The 13 T cell receptor beta chains presented below share a single source sample, sequenced in a study of control samples from healthy donors and cancer patients (dated by TCRdb to 2019 to 2021). The library was produced with the immunoSEQ multiplex PCR assay. This is the immuneACCESS table as TCRdb keeps it, with only in-frame sequences that have V and J called. A part of the clones is gone; compared with another copy, unresolved V genes explain less than half, and the rest is unexplained. The sample table records fewer than 85,000 clones; around 92% of these occur just once. Of the sample, 15% to 17% falls within the top ten clones. Sequencing used blood. The receptor set was obtained from a young man in good health.

V is TRBV28 and J is TRBJ2-1; TRBD2 aligns across 11 bases. Germline CDR1 and CDR2: MDHEN and SYDVKM. The CDR3 consists of 15 residues. Trimming at V came to 3 bases and at J to 12 bases, leaving 10 bases not matched to a gene. The CDR3 sequence is CASSFSLAGGGGQFF. DNA of the CDR3: TGTGCCAGCAGTTTTAGTCTAGCGGGGGGCGGAGGGCAGTTCTTC.

The V gene is TRBV5-1, the J gene TRBJ1-4; D is uncertain. Trimming removed 2 bases from V and 2 bases from J, with 7 bases in between. The CDR3 runs to 14 residues. Germline V gene lookup returns CDR1 SGHRS and CDR2 YFSETQ. CDR3 nucleotide sequence: TGCGCCAGCAGCTTTGGGAGCACTAATGAAAAACTGTTTTTT. Translated, it gives CASSFGSTNEKLFF.

The V gene is TRBV7-9, the J gene TRBJ2-7, with TRBD1 identical over 9 bases. Germline CDR1 and CDR2: SEHNR and FQNEAQ (reference sequence). The CDR3 sequence is 15 residues long. The V segment lost 5 bases and the J segment 2 bases; nucleotides outside the gene matches: 7. The CDR3 sequence is CASSVGTGRTYEQYF. DNA for the CDR3: TGTGCCAGCAGCGTCGGGACAGGGAGAACCTACGAGCAGTACTTC.

The chain employs TRBV6-2 or TRBV6-3 and TRBJ2-3, with D possibly being TRBD1 (6 bases). V lost 2 bases and J lost 2, with 17 bases in between. CDR1 and CDR2 (germline): MNHEY, SVGEGT. The length of the CDR3 is 17 residues. CDR3 bases: TGTGCCAGCAGTTACATCCCCAGGGGCAGGGCCACAGATACGCAGTATTTT. Amino acid sequence: CASSYIPRGRATDTQYF.

J is TRBJ2-1 and V is TRBV6-1, with 9 bases aligning to TRBD1. Germline V gene lookup returns CDR1 MNHNS and CDR2 SASEGT. This CDR3 contains 15 residues. With 3 bases clipped from V and 2 bases from J, the junction kept 2 bases outside the gene matches. CDR3 protein: CASSDGQGPYNEQFF. The DNA of the CDR3 is TGTGCCAGCAGTGATGGACAGGGGCCCTACAATGAGCAGTTCTTC.

The chain combines TRBV7-2 with TRBJ1-1; no reliable D call. Germline-derived CDR1 and CDR2 are SGHTA and FQGNSA. This CDR3 region has 13 residues. Trimming pared 5 bases from V and 1 base from J, leaving 8 bases between. Here the CDR3 DNA reads TGTGCCAGCAGCCGGACGGGGAACACTGAAGCTTTCTTT. Translating it yields CASSRTGNTEAFF.

The rearrangement joins TRBV5-6 to TRBJ2-1; weak D call: TRBD2 (6 bases). Germline CDR1 is SGHDT and CDR2 is YYEEEE. This CDR3 is built from 17 residues. Trimming pared 2 bases from V and 0 bases from J, leaving 15 bases between. CDR3 sequence: CASSFGGRKSSYNEQFF. Here the CDR3 DNA reads TGTGCCAGCAGCTTTGGGGGGAGAAAAAGCTCCTACAATGAGCAGTTCTTC.

For the CDR3, the DNA is TGTGCCAGTACATGGGGCAATCAGCCCCAGCATTTT. Amino acids: CASTWGNQPQHF. The rearrangement uses TRBV19 and TRBJ1-5; D not resolved. CDR3 length equals 12 residues. V lost 7 bases, J lost 2 bases, and 6 bases lay in between. Germline CDR1 reads LNHDA; CDR2 reads SQIVND (reference sequence). Looking up the rest from reference TRBV19 and TRBJ1-5 gives the full variable domain: DGGITQSPKYLFRKEGQNVTLSCEQNLNHDAMYWYRQDPGQGLRLIYYSQIVNDFQKGDIAEGYSVSREKKESFPLTVTSAQKNPTAFYLCASTWGNQPQHFGDGTRLSIL.

The rearrangement uses TRBV7-2 and TRBJ1-6; TRBD1 is a possible D gene (5 bases). The CDR3 contains 17 residues. Trimming stripped 5 bases from V and 8 bases from J, with 22 bases between. Germline loops: CDR1 SGHTA, CDR2 FQGNSA. CDR3 loop: CASSPAPGTPRDSPLHF. The CDR3 bases are TGTGCCAGCAGCCCCGCGCCCGGGACTCCTAGGGATTCACCCCTCCACTTT. Filled out from reference TRBV7-2 and TRBJ1-6, the complete variable domain reads GAGVSQSPSNKVTEKGKDVELRCDPISGHTALYWYRQSLGQGLEFLIYFQGNSAPDKSGLPSDRFSAERTGGSVSTLTIQRTQQEDSAVYLCASSPAPGTPRDSPLHFGNGTRLTVT.

The rearrangement links TRBV2 to TRBJ1-6; D is unresolved. The CDR3 has 14 residues. Germline V gene lookup returns CDR1 SNHLY and CDR2 FYNNEI. The V end was cut by 8 bases, the J end by 6 bases, with 14 bases between. The chain's CDR3 is CASAGSPLNSPLHF. The DNA for the CDR3 is TGTGCCAGCGCTGGGAGTCCACTTAATTCACCCCTCCACTTT.

The chain is built from TRBV9 and TRBJ2-2, with D possibly being TRBD2 (6 bases). V was clipped by 6 bases and J by 4 bases, with 10 bases between them. CDR1 is SGDLS and CDR2 is YYNGEE in the germline V gene. The CDR3 runs 13 residues. Here the CDR3 reads CASNRGATGELFF. The DNA of the CDR3 is TGTGCCAGCAACCGCGGGGCCACCGGGGAGCTGTTTTTT.

V gene TRBV18 combines with J gene TRBJ2-1, with 11 bases lining up with TRBD2. From germline, CDR1 is KGHSH and CDR2 LQKENI. V lost 8 bases to trimming and J lost 5 bases; unmatched junction nucleotides: 5. The CDR3 sequence is 14 residues long. This chain's CDR3 is CASATSGGDNEQFF. The CDR3 DNA follows: TGTGCCAGCGCAACTAGCGGGGGAGACAATGAGCAGTTCTTC.

This CDR3 is CAWSVQGIGPHEQYF. CDR3 DNA: TGTGCCTGGAGTGTACAGGGGATAGGGCCCCACGAGCAGTACTTC. This rearrangement joins TRBV30 to TRBJ2-7; 7 positions agree with TRBD1. Germline V gene sequence: CDR1 GTSNPN, CDR2 SVGIG (reference sequence). The CDR3 has 15 residues. V gave up 0 bases and J gave up 5 bases; unmatched junction bases: 10.